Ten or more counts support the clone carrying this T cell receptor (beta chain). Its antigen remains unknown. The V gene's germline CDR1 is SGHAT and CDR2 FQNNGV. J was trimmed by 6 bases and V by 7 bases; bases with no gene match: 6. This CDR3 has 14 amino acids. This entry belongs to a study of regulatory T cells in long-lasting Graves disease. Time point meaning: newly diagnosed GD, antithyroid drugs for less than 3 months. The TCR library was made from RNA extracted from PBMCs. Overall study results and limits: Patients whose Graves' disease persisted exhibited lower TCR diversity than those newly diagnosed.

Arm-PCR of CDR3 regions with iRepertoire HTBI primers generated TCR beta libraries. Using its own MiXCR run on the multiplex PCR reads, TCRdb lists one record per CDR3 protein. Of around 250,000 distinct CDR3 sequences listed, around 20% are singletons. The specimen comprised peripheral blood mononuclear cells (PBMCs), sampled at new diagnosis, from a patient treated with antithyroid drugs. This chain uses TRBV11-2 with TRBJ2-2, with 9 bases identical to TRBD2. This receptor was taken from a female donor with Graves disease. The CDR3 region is CASIRVAGAGELFF. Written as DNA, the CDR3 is TGTGCCAGCATCCGGGTAGCGGGAGCCGGGGAGCTGTTTTTT.